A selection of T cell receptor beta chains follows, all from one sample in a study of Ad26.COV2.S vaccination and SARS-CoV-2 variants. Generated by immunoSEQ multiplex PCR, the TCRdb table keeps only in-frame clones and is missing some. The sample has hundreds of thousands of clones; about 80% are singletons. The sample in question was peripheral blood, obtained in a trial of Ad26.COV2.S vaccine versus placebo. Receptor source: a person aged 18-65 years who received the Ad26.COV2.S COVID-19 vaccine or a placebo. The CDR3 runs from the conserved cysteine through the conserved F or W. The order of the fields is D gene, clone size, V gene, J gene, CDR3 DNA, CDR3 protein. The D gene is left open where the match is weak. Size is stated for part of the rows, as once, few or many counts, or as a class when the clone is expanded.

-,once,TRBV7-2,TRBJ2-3,TGTGCCAGCAGCCCGCTGGTTACGCAGTATTTT,CASSPLVTQYF
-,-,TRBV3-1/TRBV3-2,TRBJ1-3,TGTGCCAGCAGCCTGGGCGGCTCTGGAAACACCATATATTTT,CASSLGGSGNTIYF
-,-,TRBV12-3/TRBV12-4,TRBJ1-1,TGTGCCAGCAGGGGGCCCATGAACACTGAAGCTTTCTTT,CASRGPMNTEAFF
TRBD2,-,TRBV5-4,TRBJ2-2,TGTGCCAGCAGCAAACTAGCGGGAGTATCCCCCGGGGAGCTGTTTTTT,CASSKLAGVSPGELFF
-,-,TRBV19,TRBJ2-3,TGTGCCAGTAGTTCCATCCCAACAGATACGCAGTATTTT,CASSSIPTDTQYF
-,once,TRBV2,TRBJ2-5,TGTGCCAGCAGTGGACAACCTACTAGGTTGATGGAGACCCAGTACTTC,CASSGQPTRLMETQYF
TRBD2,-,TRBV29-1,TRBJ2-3,TGCAGCGTTTGGGATAGCGGGGAGGAGGGAGATACGCAGTATTTT,CSVWDSGEEGDTQYF
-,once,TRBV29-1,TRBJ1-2,TGCAGCGTTGACCCGACAGGCCCCGTTTACTATGGCTACACCTTC,CSVDPTGPVYYGYTF
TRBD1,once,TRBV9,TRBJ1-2,TGTGCCAGCAGCGTAGTGACAGGGGGCTATGGCTACACCTTC,CASSVVTGGYGYTF
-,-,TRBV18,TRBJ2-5,TGTGCCAGCTCACCGGGGTACGGCGAGACCCAGTACTTC,CASSPGYGETQYF
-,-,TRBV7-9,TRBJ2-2,TGTGCCAGCAGCTTAGAGAACTTAAACACCGGGGAGCTGTTTTTT,CASSLENLNTGELFF
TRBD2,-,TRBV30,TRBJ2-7,TGTGCCTGCTATAACCCAGTCGGGGGGAGGTACTTC,CACYNPVGGRYF
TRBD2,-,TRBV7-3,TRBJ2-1,TGTGCCAGCAGCTTCGCGGGAGGGCCCTACAATGAGCAGTTCTTC,CASSFAGGPYNEQFF
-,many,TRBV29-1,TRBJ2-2,TGCAGCGGATCGGACTTAACCGGGGAGCTGTTTTTT,CSGSDLTGELFF
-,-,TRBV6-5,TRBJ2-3,TGTGCCAGCCCTGACCAGGACAGCACAGATACGCAGTATTTT,CASPDQDSTDTQYF
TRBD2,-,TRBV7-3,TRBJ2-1,TGTGCCAGCAGCTCCTATGGGGGACTAGAGCAGTTCTTC,CASSSYGGLEQFF
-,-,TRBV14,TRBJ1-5,TGTGCCAGCAGCCACAGGGGAGTCAATCAGCCCCAGCATTTT,CASSHRGVNQPQHF
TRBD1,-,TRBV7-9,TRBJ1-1,TGTGCCAGCAGCACCATGGGCAGGGGGGCAATGAACACTGAAGCTTTCTTT,CASSTMGRGAMNTEAFF
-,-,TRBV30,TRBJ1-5,TGTGCCTGGAGTGTCAGGGTTCATCAGCCCCAGCATTTT,CAWSVRVHQPQHF
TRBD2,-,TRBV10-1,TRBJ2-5,TGCGCCAGCAGTGAGTCCACGGGACTAGATTACGAGACCCAGTACTTC,CASSESTGLDYETQYF
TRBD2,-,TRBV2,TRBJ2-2,TGTGCCAGCAGTCGGCAAGCGGGAGGCCCCGGGGAGCTGTTTTTT,CASSRQAGGPGELFF
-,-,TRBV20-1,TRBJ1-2,TGCAGTGCTAGTGCAGGGTCTTGGGTTGGCTACACCTTC,CSASAGSWVGYTF
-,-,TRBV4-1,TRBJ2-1,TGCGCCAGCAGCCGGTTGGGCTACTCCTCCTACAATGAGCAGTTCTTC,CASSRLGYSSYNEQFF
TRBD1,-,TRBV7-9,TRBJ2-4,TGTGCCAGCAGCCGAATGTCCGGGACAGGGGTAGCCAAAAACATTCAGTACTTC,CASSRMSGTGVAKNIQYF
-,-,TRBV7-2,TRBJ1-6,TGTGCCAGCAGCTTAATGGGCGGGGATTCACCCCTCCACTTT,CASSLMGGDSPLHF
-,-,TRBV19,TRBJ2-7,TGTGCCAGTAGTATAACTGACGAGCAGTACTTC,CASSITDEQYF
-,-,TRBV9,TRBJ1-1,TGTGCCAGCAGCGTTAGTAGTGGCACTGAAGCTTTCTTT,CASSVSSGTEAFF
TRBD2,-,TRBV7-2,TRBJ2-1,TGTGCCAGCAGCCCATTCCCTTTGCTAGCGGGGGGTAGGTACAATGAGCAGTTCTTC,CASSPFPLLAGGRYNEQFF
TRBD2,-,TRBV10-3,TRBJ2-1,TGTGCCATCAGTCGTGGGACTAGCGGCCGCAATGAGCAGTTCTTC,CAISRGTSGRNEQFF